The 27 T cell receptor beta chains reported below all come from one sample, sequenced in a study of blood T cell repertoires in COVID-19 (dated by TCRdb to about 2020). Library method: the immunoSEQ multiplex PCR assay. TCRdb provides this immuneACCESS table in a form limited to in-frame rearrangements. Some clones are lacking; in checked studies, under half of them reflect an unresolved V gene, and why the rest are absent is not known. This sample holds about 140,000 clones; 84% were observed only once. The ten largest clones capture under 2% of the sample. Source material: PBMCs or T cells enriched from blood (not recorded which). The receptors here all came from a woman between 18 and 29 years old who had been exposed to COVID-19.

The V call is TRBV4-2, the J call TRBJ2-1; 7 bases map to TRBD2. This CDR3 region has 16 residues. Looked up from germline, CDR1 is LGHNA and CDR2 is YNFKEQ. The V segment lost 0 bases and the J segment 7 bases; nucleotides outside the gene matches: 9. CDR3 bases: TGTGCCAGCAGCCAAGACGGCGCGGGAGTAAGAAATGAGCAGTTCTTC. Translating gives CASSQDGAGVRNEQFF.

The chain has TRBV24-1 and TRBJ2-2; 9 positions match TRBD1. This CDR3 comprises 14 residues. With V trimmed by 8 bases and J by 6 bases, 6 bases remained unmatched. The germline gives CDR1 KGHDR, CDR2 SFDVKD. CDR3 in DNA: TGTGCCACCAAGGGACAGGGTAACTCCGGGGAGCTGTTTTTT. It codes for CATKGQGNSGELFF.

The rearrangement joins TRBV7-8 to TRBJ1-1; D perhaps matches TRBD1 (6 bases). V lost 3 bases to trimming and J lost 1 base, with 18 bases between them. Per germline, CDR1 SGHVS and CDR2 FQNEAQ. The CDR3 is made up of 17 amino acids. In nucleotides, the CDR3 is TGTGCCAGCAGCTTGAAGGGGGTCGACCTTCGGAACACTGAAGCTTTCTTT. Encoded protein: CASSLKGVDLRNTEAFF. The variable domain in full, with the rest retrieved from reference TRBV7-8 and TRBJ1-1, is GAGVSQSPRYKVAKRGQDVALRCDPISGHVSLFWYQQALGQGPEFLTYFQNEAQLDKSGLPSDRFFAERPEGSVSTLKIQRTQQEDSAVYLCASSLKGVDLRNTEAFFGQGTRLTVV.

The J gene is TRBJ2-2, the V gene TRBV2; D gene uncertain. The CDR3 runs 13 residues. Germline V CDR1 and CDR2: SNHLY, FYNNEI. V was pared by 5 bases and J by 8 bases, with 12 bases between. CDR3 nucleotides: TGTGCCAGCAGTTTTCGCGAGATAGGGGAGCTGTTTTTT. It is translated as CASSFREIGELFF.

This chain uses TRBV12-3 or TRBV12-4 with TRBJ1-1, with D unclear. CDR3 length: 11 residues. The V and J ends lost 6 bases and 8 bases respectively, with 10 bases between them. The CDR3 region is CASRGFLEAFF. The DNA for the CDR3 is TGTGCCAGCAGGGGCTTTTTGGAAGCTTTCTTT.

J is TRBJ1-2 and V is TRBV14; D unclear. This CDR3 contains 14 residues. The V and J ends lost 0 bases and 8 bases respectively, with 13 bases between them. Germline-derived CDR1 and CDR2 are SGHDN and FVKESK. The CDR3 DNA sequence: TGTGCCAGCAGCCAAGATTTGCGGAGTCAAGGCTACACCTTC. It codes for CASSQDLRSQGYTF.

The chain combines TRBV4-2 with TRBJ2-7; the match to TRBD1 covers 7 bases. J was trimmed by 1 base and V by 6 bases; bases with no gene match: 9. The germline V gene encodes CDR1 LGHNA and CDR2 YNFKEQ. This CDR3 contains 15 residues. CDR3 coding DNA: TGTGCCAGCAGTTTCAGACAGGGTTTGTCCTACGAGCAGTACTTC. This gives the protein CASSFRQGLSYEQYF.

The chain recombines TRBV30 with TRBJ1-1, with TRBD1 matching 7 bases. The germline V gene has CDR1 GTSNPN and CDR2 SVGIG (reference sequence). This CDR3 spans 13 amino acids. J was trimmed by 5 bases and V by 2 bases; bases with no gene match: 5. The CDR3 DNA reads TGTGCCTGGAGTTCGACAGGGAGAACTGAAGCTTTCTTT. Translation: CAWSSTGRTEAFF.

The rearrangement links TRBV7-2 to TRBJ2-7, with 10 positions matching TRBD2. Per germline, CDR1 SGHTA and CDR2 FQGNSA. The V and J ends lost 5 bases and 2 bases, in that order; junction bases with no gene match: 9. The CDR3 totals 16 residues. Here the CDR3 DNA reads TGTGCCAGCAGCGGAGCTAGCGGGAGAATGCCCTACGAGCAGTACTTC. It is translated as CASSGASGRMPYEQYF.

J is TRBJ1-1 and V is TRBV11-2, with a tentative D call TRBD1 (6 bases). The CDR3 is 13 residues long. Between the trimmed V and J ends, which lost 5 bases and 11 bases, there was a span of 18 bases. Germline values: CDR1 SGHAT, CDR2 FQNNGV. CDR3 region: CASSLPGQRGAFF. The CDR3 nucleotides read TGTGCCAGCAGCCTACCCGGACAGCGAGGTGCTTTCTTT.

The chain couples TRBV7-3 to TRBJ1-2, with D unclear. In germline, CDR1 is SGHTA, CDR2 FQGTGA. V shed 4 bases and J shed 4 bases, with 10 bases lying between them. This CDR3 spans 13 amino acids. CDR3 coding DNA: TGTGCCAGCAGCTCCCCGGGAGGCTATGGCTACACCTTC. Residues: CASSSPGGYGYTF.

This clone rates as medium-sized. The chain employs TRBV19 and TRBJ2-2; unclear D gene. From germline, CDR1 is LNHDA and CDR2 SQIVND (reference sequence). V was shortened by 7 bases and J by 6 bases, with 9 bases between the two germline ends. This CDR3 spans 12 amino acids. The DNA of the CDR3 is TGTGCCAGTAATGTAGTCCCCGGGGAGCTGTTTTTT. It codes for CASNVVPGELFF.

The J gene is TRBJ1-4, the V gene TRBV15; D might be TRBD1 (5 bases). The CDR3 sequence is 17 residues long. From germline, CDR1 is LNHNV and CDR2 YYDKDF (reference sequence). Between the trimmed V and J ends, which lost 5 bases and 8 bases, there was a span of 24 bases. The CDR3 region has the DNA TGTGCCACCAGCCGGGGGGGGTTACGGGACCTTGGGGAAAAACTGTTTTTT. It translates to CATSRGGLRDLGEKLFF.

This rearrangement joins TRBV5-3 to TRBJ1-5; D is possibly TRBD1 (6 bases). TRBV5-3 is annotated as an ORF whose role is uncertain. The V end was cut by 1 base, the J end by 9 bases, with 14 bases between. This CDR3 has 14 amino acids. The CDR3 bases are TGTGCCAGAAGCTTGACAGGGTGTTTATGGCCCCAGCATTTT. It encodes CARSLTGCLWPQHF.

The V call is TRBV7-9, the J call TRBJ1-1; D ambiguous. The CDR3 is 17 residues long. Germline-derived CDR1 and CDR2 are SEHNR and FQNEAQ (reference sequence). Deletions cut 0 bases from V and 1 base from J, with 15 bases between. The CDR3 region is CASSLALFYRENTEAFF. CDR3 bases: TGTGCCAGCAGCTTAGCCCTTTTCTACAGAGAGAACACTGAAGCTTTCTTT.

The chain combines TRBV5-4 with TRBJ2-5, with 11 bases that match TRBD2. The length of the CDR3 is 17 residues. V lost 1 base, J lost 6 bases, and 11 bases stayed unmatched. Germline CDR1 reads SGHNT; CDR2 reads YYREEE (reference sequence). CDR3 residues: CASSLTGLLAGGKTQYF. DNA for the CDR3: TGTGCCAGCAGCTTGACAGGCTTGCTAGCGGGAGGAAAGACCCAGTACTTC.

The rearrangement uses TRBV5-5 and TRBJ1-5; D is perhaps TRBD1 (6 bases). This CDR3 has 16 amino acids. V was cut by 0 bases and J by 3 bases, with 13 bases left in between. Looked up from germline, CDR1 is SGHKS and CDR2 is YYEKEE (reference sequence). CDR3: CASSLAQGSYNQPQHF. The CDR3 DNA is TGTGCCAGCAGCTTGGCTCAGGGGTCGTACAATCAGCCCCAGCATTTT.

The rearrangement uses TRBV5-1 and TRBJ2-5, with D unclear. CDR1 and CDR2 from the germline V gene are SGHRS and YFSETQ. The V and J ends lost 5 bases and 1 base respectively, with 3 bases between them. This CDR3 spans 11 amino acids. The CDR3 coding sequence is TGCGCCAGCAGTATCCAAGAGACCCAGTACTTC. Protein: CASSIQETQYF.

The chain links TRBV5-4 to TRBJ1-1; unclear D gene. The CDR3 consists of 12 residues. V was trimmed by 2 bases and J by 3 bases, leaving 5 bases between them. Germline V gene lookup returns CDR1 SGHNT and CDR2 YYREEE (reference sequence). The CDR3 spells CASSFQDTEAFF. The CDR3 DNA reads TGTGCCAGCAGCTTCCAGGACACTGAAGCTTTCTTT.

This chain uses TRBV29-1 with TRBJ1-5; 7 nucleotides line up with TRBD1. CDR3 length equals 12 residues. Trimming cost V 6 bases and J 5 bases; bases outside gene matches: 4. The germline CDR1 and CDR2 sequences are SQVTM and ANQGSEA. CDR3 bases: TGCAGCGTGAATACAGGGGATCAGCCCCAGCATTTT. Amino acids: CSVNTGDQPQHF.

V is TRBV7-2 and J is TRBJ2-3, with TRBD2 matching 7 bases. This CDR3 is 14 amino acids long. Germline assignment: CDR1 SGHTA and CDR2 FQGNSA. The ends lost 4 bases at V and 3 bases at J; junction bases unmatched: 4. This CDR3 is CASSSRTSTDTQYF. The CDR3 nucleotides are TGTGCCAGCAGCTCGAGGACTAGTACAGATACGCAGTATTTT.

The rearrangement joins TRBV27 to TRBJ2-3, with D possibly being TRBD2 (5 bases). The CDR3 totals 17 residues. Trimming shortened V by 6 bases and J by 0 bases, and 19 bases separated the two germline ends. Germline CDR1 reads MNHEY; CDR2 reads SMNVEV (reference sequence). CDR3 nucleotides: TGTGCCAGCAGCCGCTATCCTAGCTTGGCTAGCACAGATACGCAGTATTTT. Its translation is CASSRYPSLASTDTQYF.

The chain recombines TRBV7-2 with TRBJ2-1; D call uncertain. Germline CDR1 reads SGHTA; CDR2 reads FQGNSA. The V gene lost 3 bases and the J gene lost 4 bases, with 4 bases spanning the gap. The CDR3 consists of 12 residues. CDR3 residues: CASSFSYNEQFF. The DNA for the CDR3 is TGTGCCAGCAGCTTTAGTTACAATGAGCAGTTCTTC.

The genes are TRBV28 and TRBJ1-1; 8 bases line up with TRBD1. With 6 bases clipped from V and 5 bases from J, the junction kept 8 bases outside the gene matches. CDR1 and CDR2 (germline): MDHEN, SYDVKM. The CDR3 extends over 14 amino acids. DNA for the CDR3: TGTGCCAGCAGACCGCAGGGGGCTGGTACTGAAGCTTTCTTT. This sequence encodes CASRPQGAGTEAFF.

V is TRBV7-2 and J is TRBJ1-3; D possibly corresponds to TRBD1 (6 bases). CDR1 and CDR2 (germline): SGHTA, FQGNSA. The V and J ends lost 5 bases and 2 bases respectively, with 16 bases between them. The CDR3 is 16 amino acids. The chain's CDR3 is CASSPHSPGAGNTIYF. DNA for the CDR3: TGTGCCAGCAGCCCGCATAGCCCAGGGGCTGGAAACACCATATATTTT.

CDR3 sequence reads: CASSQDRSEQYF. In nucleotides, the CDR3 is TGTGCCAGCAGCCAAGATAGGAGCGAGCAGTACTTC. The genes are TRBV3-1 (or the pseudogene TRBV3-2) and TRBJ2-7; no clear D. Trimming removed 0 bases at V and 6 bases at J, with 6 bases between. The CDR3 covers 12 residues. CDR1 is LGHDT and CDR2 is YNNKEL in the germline V gene (reference sequence).

This chain's CDR3 is CASSLDSPSSGNTIYF. In nucleotides, the CDR3 is TGCGCCAGCAGCTTGGATTCGCCCAGCTCTGGAAACACCATATATTTT. The chain links TRBV5-1 to TRBJ1-3; D gene ambiguous. The CDR3 loop spans 16 amino acids. V lost 0 bases to trimming and J lost 0 bases, with 10 bases between them. Germline V gene data show CDR1 as SGHRS and CDR2 as YFSETQ.